One TCR beta chain is described in this entry. These data are taken from a study of blood T cell repertoires in COVID-19. In the original processing: Amplifying reference gene primers gave estimates of nucleated cell counts. Profiled with immunoSEQ multiplex PCR; TCRdb holds only in-frame clones, not every one. That table is the source of V, J and clone size, and D and trimming were worked out from the DNA. The data contain about 90,000 clones, more than 80% of them singletons. Trimming stripped 3 bases from V and 2 bases from J, with 14 bases between. The CDR3 loop spans 16 amino acids. Per germline, CDR1 SGHTA and CDR2 FQGNSA.

The receptor was derived from a man aged 45 to 65 with COVID-19, enrolled during active disease. Sequencing input: peripheral blood. This chain links TRBV7-2 with TRBJ1-3; D not certain. The DNA of the CDR3 is TGTGCCAGCAGCTTGGGCAACCCGAGAACTGGAAACACCATATATTTT. Amino acid sequence: CASSLGNPRTGNTIYF.